The sequence of this TCR beta chain was determined in a study of neurological immune-mediated disorders. Synthesis of cDNA was accomplished via 5'RACE employing 10-nucleotide random UMIs. A single run covered 15-18 subjects with over 170 million TCR-beta sequences. Each CDR3 protein is one row after TCRdb ran MiXCR on the 5' RACE reads. The repertoire includes around 97,000 distinct CDR3 sequences, approximately 11% of them detected once, and approximately 3.4% sits in the top ten. The V gene's germline CDR1 is SGHRS and CDR2 YFSETQ. Trimming left V 4 bases short and J 2 bases short, with 19 bases between. CDR3 length: 17 amino acids. The time point denotes: longitudinal time-point 3. This clonotype was detected many times. Its antigen remains unknown. General study results and limits: The absence of any CDR3 amino acid sequence shared by expanded clones across subjects suggests that repertoires were private in all groups. HTLV-1-associated myelopathy had the most TCR clonal expansion, and multiple sclerosis had the least, less than healthy controls.

Sequencing used PBMCs. This chain joins TRBV5-1 and TRBJ1-5; D not resolved. The receptor's source is a female donor with HTLV-1-associated myelopathy (HAM/TSP). The CDR3 loop reads CASSLPSLPCGNQPQHF. For the CDR3, the DNA is TGCGCCAGCAGCCTCCCCTCACTACCGTGCGGCAATCAGCCCCAGCATTTT.